Given below is one T cell receptor beta chain in context. Its antigen remains unidentified. PCR primers comprised 60 Vbeta and 13 Jbeta primers. TCRdb's table, derived via immunoSEQ multiplex PCR, lists solely in-frame clones and lacks some. The sample comprises about 140,000 clones, about 80% of which are singletons, and 4.5% rests with the top ten. This entry comes from a study of cytomegalovirus exposure and HLA in healthy donors. Findings and caveats of the study: Later analysis placed DRB1 highest and HLA-C lowest in TCR association rates, which differed by HLA locus. Later work found most CMV-associated TCR beta chains apparently HLA-restricted.

Those who donated were healthy bone marrow donors. The germline V gene encodes CDR1 MNHEY and CDR2 SVGAGI. The V segment lost 6 bases and the J segment 5 bases; nucleotides outside the gene matches: 7. This CDR3 contains 15 residues. J is TRBJ2-2 and V is TRBV6-5, with 9 bases lining up with TRBD1. The sequence was collected from a man aged 40-50 years in good health and CMV-seronegative. Sequenced material: PBMCs. CDR3 protein: CASRPQGARTGELFF. CDR3 DNA: TGTGCCAGCAGGCCACAGGGGGCGCGAACCGGGGAGCTGTTTTTT.